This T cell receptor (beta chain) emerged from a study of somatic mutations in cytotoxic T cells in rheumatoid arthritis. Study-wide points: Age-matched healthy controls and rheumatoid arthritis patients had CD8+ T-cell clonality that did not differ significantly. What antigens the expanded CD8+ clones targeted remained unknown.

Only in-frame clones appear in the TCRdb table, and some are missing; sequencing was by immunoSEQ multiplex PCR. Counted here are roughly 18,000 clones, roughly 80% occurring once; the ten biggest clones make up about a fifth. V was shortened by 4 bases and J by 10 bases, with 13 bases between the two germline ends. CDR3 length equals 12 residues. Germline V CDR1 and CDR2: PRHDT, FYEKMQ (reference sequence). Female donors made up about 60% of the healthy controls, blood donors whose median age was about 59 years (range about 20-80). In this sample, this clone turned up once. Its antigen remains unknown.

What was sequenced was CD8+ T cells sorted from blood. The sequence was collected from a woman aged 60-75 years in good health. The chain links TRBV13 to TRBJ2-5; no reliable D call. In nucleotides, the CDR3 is TGTGCCAGCAGCTCCCCCGGCCTTGGCCAGTACTTC. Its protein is CASSSPGLGQYF.